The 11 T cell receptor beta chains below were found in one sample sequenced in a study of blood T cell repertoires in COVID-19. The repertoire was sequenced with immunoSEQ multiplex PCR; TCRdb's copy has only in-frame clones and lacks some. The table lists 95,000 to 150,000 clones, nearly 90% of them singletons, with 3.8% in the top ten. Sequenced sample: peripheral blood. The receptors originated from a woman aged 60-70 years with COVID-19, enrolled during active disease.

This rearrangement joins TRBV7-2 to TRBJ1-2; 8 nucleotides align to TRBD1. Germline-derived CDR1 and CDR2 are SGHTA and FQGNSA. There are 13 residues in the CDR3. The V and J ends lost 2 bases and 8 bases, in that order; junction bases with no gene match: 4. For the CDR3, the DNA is TGTGCCAGCAGCTTATTGCCAGGGGGCGGCTACACCTTC. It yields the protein CASSLLPGGGYTF.

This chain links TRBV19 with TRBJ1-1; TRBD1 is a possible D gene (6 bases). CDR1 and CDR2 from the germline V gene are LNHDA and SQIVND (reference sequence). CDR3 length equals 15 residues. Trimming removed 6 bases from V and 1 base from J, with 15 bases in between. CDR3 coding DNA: TGTGCCAGTAGGTTTTCAGGGGTCTCGAACACTGAAGCTTTCTTT. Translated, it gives CASRFSGVSNTEAFF.

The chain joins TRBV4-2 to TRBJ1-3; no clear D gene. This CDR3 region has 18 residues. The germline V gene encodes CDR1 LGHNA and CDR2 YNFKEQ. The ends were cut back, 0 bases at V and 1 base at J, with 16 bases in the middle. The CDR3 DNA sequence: TGTGCCAGCAGCCAAGAAATCCTTGGGCTTGGGTCTGGAAACACCATATATTTT. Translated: CASSQEILGLGSGNTIYF.

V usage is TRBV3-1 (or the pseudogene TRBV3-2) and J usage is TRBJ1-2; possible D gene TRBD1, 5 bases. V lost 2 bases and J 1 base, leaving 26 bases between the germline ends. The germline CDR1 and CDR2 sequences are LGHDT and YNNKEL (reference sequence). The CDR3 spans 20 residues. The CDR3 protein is CASSQFPSWPTGAVNYGYTF. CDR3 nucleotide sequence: TGTGCCAGCAGCCAATTTCCTTCTTGGCCTACAGGAGCAGTTAACTATGGCTACACCTTC.

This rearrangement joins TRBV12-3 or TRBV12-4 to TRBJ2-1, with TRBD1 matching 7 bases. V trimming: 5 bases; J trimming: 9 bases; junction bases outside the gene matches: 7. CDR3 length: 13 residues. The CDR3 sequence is CASSRTGRSEQFF. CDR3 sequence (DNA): TGTGCCAGCAGTCGGACAGGCAGATCTGAGCAGTTCTTC.

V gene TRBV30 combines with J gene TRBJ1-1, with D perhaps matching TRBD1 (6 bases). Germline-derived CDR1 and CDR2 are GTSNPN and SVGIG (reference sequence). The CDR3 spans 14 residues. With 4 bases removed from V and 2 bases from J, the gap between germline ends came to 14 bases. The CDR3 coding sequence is TGTGCCTGGAACTCGGGACAAAGCAACACTGAAGCTTTCTTT. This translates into CAWNSGQSNTEAFF.

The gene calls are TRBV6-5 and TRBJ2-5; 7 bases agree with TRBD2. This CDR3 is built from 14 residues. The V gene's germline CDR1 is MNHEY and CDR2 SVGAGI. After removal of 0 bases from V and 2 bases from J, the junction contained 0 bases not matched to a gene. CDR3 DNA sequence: TGTGCCAGCAGTTACTCGGGGGGGCAAGAGACCCAGTACTTC. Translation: CASSYSGGQETQYF.

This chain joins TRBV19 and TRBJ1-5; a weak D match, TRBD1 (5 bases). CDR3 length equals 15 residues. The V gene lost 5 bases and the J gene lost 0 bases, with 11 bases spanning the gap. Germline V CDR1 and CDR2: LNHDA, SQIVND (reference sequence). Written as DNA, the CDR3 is TGTGCCAGTAGTTCCAGGGCCTATAGCAATCAGCCCCAGCATTTT. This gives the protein CASSSRAYSNQPQHF.

Written as DNA, the CDR3 is TGTGCCAGCAGCCACGGACAGGCGGCGGGGGGCTACGAGCAGTACTTC. Residues: CASSHGQAAGGYEQYF. The chain joins TRBV7-9 to TRBJ2-7, with a weak D call TRBD2 (8 bases). The length of the CDR3 is 16 residues. Germline V CDR1 and CDR2: SEHNR, FQNEAQ (reference sequence). Trimming shortened V by 5 bases and J by 3 bases, and 20 bases separated the two germline ends.

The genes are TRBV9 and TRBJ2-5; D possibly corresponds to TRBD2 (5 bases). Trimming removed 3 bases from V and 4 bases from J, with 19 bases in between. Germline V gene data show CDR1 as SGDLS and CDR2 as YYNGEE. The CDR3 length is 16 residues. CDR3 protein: CASSARGQSLGETQYF. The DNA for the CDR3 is TGTGCCAGCAGCGCCCGGGGTCAATCCTTGGGAGAGACCCAGTACTTC.

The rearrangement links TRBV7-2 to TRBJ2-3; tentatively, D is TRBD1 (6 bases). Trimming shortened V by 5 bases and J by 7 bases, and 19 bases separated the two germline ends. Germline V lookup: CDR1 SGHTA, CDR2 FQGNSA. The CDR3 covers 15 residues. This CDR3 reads CASSAGVRRTNTQYF. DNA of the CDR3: TGTGCCAGCAGCGCAGGGGTAAGGAGAACAAATACGCAGTATTTT.